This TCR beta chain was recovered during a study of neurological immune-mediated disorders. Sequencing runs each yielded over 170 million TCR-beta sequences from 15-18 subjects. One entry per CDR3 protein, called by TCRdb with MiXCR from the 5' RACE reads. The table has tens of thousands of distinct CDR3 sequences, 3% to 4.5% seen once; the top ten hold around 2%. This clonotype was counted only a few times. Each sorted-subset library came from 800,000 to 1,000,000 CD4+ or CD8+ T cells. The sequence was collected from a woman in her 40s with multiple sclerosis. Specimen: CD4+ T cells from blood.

CDR3: CASRTSGNEQFF. CDR3 sequence (DNA): TGTGCCAGCAGAACTTCCGGGAATGAGCAGTTCTTC. The chain uses TRBV7-6 and TRBJ2-1; D gene uncertain. Germline CDR1 is SGHVS and CDR2 is FNYEAQ. The CDR3 spans 12 residues. Between the trimmed V and J ends, which lost 6 bases and 7 bases, there was a span of 10 bases.